The sequence of this T cell receptor (beta chain) was determined in a study of beta chain features in type 1 diabetes. Every participating donor gave one draw, a heparinised blood sample averaging roughly 100 mL. CD4+ naive, central memory, regulatory and stem cell-like memory cells were sorted via CD45RO/CCR7/CD25/CD127/CD95/CD27. Whole-study findings and limits: Within each of all four CD4+ subsets, Type 1 diabetes patients had TCRB CDR3s that were moderately but significantly shorter. It was possible that PCR favored shorter templates, equally so in patients and controls. In comparison with healthy donors, patients had naive, central memory and Treg TCRB repertoires that appeared more similar.

cDNA synthesis used the whole RNA isolate, giving expressed TCRB sequences. Sequenced by immunoSEQ multiplex PCR; TCRdb stores in-frame clones only, minus some. The sample yields 300,000 to 450,000 clones, roughly a tenth seen once. About this clone itself: Its antigen is not identified.

This CDR3 spans 15 amino acids. CDR1 is MDHEN, CDR2 SYDVKM, per germline. V lost 8 bases, J lost 3 bases, and 20 bases lay in between. The sequenced sample was central memory CD4+ T cells from blood. The sequence was collected from a man aged 25-45 years with type 1 diabetes. The chain uses TRBV28 and TRBJ2-7; weak D call: TRBD1 (5 bases). This CDR3 reads CASLSTGRSFYEQYF. CDR3 DNA: TGTGCCAGCTTGAGTACAGGCAGATCCTTCTACGAGCAGTACTTC.